This T cell receptor beta chain was obtained from a study of liver allograft versus peripheral blood T cells. Across the whole study: The authors compared T cell receptor repertoires in transplanted livers with those in the peripheral blood of recipients. Study-level findings and limits: Liver allografts reportedly held T cell receptor repertoires unlike those in peripheral blood.

A single record per CDR3 protein comes from TCRdb applying MiXCR to the reads. This sample has about 9,200 distinct CDR3 sequences, with just over 20% found just once. Germline CDR1 reads GTSNPN; CDR2 reads SVGIG (reference sequence). The CDR3 loop spans 13 amino acids. V was pared by 2 bases and J by 5 bases, with 4 bases of the junction left unmatched. A remark on this clonotype: Antigen specificity is unknown.

The V gene is TRBV30, the J gene TRBJ2-5; 8 bases map to TRBD1. This TCR was sampled from a human patient who had a liver transplant. Some of the T cells might come from the graft donor. CDR3 protein: CAWSQGAYETQYF. The CDR3 region has the DNA TGTGCCTGGAGTCAGGGGGCCTATGAGACCCAGTACTTC. Full variable domain (outside the CDR3, taken from reference TRBV30 and TRBJ2-5): SQTIHQWPATLVQPVGSPLSLECTVEGTSNPNLYWYRQAAGRGLQLLFYSVGIGQISSEVPQNLSASRPQDRQFILSSKKLLLSDSGFYLCAWSQGAYETQYFGPGTRLLVL.